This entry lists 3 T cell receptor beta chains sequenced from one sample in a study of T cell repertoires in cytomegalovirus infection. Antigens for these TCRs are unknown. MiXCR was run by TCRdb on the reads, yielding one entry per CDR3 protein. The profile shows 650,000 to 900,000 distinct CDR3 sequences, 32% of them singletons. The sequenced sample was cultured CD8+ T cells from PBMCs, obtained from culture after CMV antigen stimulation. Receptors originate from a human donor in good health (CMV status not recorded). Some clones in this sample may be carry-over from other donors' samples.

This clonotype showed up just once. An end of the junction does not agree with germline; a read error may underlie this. CDR3 coding DNA: TGTGCCAACAGTCACCGGGACAGGGTATACTCCTACAATGAGCAGTTCTTC. Translated: CANSHRDRVYSYNEQFF. The genes are TRBV12-3 or TRBV12-4 and TRBJ2-1; 9 nucleotides match TRBD1. The CDR3 length is 17 residues.

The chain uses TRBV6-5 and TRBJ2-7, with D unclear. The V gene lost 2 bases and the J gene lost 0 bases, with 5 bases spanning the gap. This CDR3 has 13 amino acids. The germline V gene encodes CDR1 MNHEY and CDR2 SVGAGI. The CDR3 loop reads CASSYIDSYEQYF. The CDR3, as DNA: TGTGCCAGCAGTTACATTGACTCCTACGAGCAGTACTTC.

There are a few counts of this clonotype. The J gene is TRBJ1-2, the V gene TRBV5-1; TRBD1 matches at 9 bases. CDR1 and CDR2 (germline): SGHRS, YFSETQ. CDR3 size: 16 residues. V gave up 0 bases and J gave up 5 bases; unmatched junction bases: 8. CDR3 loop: CASSLDSRDRVYGYTF. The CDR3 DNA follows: TGCGCCAGCAGCTTGGACAGCCGGGACAGGGTATATGGCTACACCTTC.